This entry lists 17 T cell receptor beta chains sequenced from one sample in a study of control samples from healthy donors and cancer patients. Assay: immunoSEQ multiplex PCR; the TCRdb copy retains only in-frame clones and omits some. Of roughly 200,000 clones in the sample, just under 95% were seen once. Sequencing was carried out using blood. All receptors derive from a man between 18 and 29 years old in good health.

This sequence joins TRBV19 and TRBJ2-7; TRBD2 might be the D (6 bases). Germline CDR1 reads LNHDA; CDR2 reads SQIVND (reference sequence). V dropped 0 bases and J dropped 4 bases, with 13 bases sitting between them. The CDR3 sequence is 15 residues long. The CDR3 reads CASSIEGRTIYEQYF. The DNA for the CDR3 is TGTGCCAGTAGTATAGAGGGAAGGACTATATACGAGCAGTACTTC.

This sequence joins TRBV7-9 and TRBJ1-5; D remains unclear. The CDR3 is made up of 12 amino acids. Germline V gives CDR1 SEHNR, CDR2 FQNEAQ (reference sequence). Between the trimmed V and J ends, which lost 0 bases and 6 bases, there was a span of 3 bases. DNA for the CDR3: TGTGCCAGCAGCTTAGCAGGTCAGCCCCAGCATTTT. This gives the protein CASSLAGQPQHF.

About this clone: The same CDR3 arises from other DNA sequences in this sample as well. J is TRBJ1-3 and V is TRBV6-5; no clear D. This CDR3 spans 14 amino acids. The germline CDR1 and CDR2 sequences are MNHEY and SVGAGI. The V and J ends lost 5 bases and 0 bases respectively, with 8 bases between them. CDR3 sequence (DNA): TGTGCCAGCAGTCAGACACGCTCTGGAAACACCATATATTTT. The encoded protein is CASSQTRSGNTIYF.

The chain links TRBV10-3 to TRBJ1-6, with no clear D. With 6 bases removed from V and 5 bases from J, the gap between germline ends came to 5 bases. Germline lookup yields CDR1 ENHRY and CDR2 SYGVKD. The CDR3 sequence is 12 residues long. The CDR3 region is CAIRGDNSPLHF. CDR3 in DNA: TGTGCCATCAGAGGAGATAATTCACCCCTCCACTTT.

CDR3 coding DNA: TGTGCCAGCAGTGACCGGGACCGGGAGTACTTC. This codes for CASSDRDREYF. The rearrangement links TRBV6-1 to TRBJ2-7; D tentatively fits TRBD1 or TRBD2 (5 bases each). CDR1 and CDR2 from the germline V gene are MNHNS and SASEGT. V was clipped by 3 bases and J by 11 bases, with 11 bases between them. CDR3 length: 11 amino acids.

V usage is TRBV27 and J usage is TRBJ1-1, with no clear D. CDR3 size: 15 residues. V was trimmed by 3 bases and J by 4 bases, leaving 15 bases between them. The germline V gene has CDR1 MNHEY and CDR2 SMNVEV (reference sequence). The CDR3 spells CASSFTANQVTEAFF. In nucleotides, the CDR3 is TGTGCCAGCAGTTTTACCGCGAACCAGGTCACTGAAGCTTTCTTT.

CDR3 region: CASSRTNLMNNEQFF. CDR3 bases: TGTGCCAGCTCACGTACAAACCTTATGAACAATGAGCAGTTCTTC. This chain uses TRBV18 with TRBJ2-1; D remains ambiguous. V was cut by 4 bases and J by 5 bases, with 15 bases left in between. Germline CDR1 KGHSH, CDR2 LQKENI. The length of the CDR3 is 15 residues.

The CDR3 DNA reads TGTGCCAGCAGCGTAGGGACAGGGGTCTGGGAGCTGTTTTTT. As protein: CASSVGTGVWELFF. The V call is TRBV9, the J call TRBJ2-2; TRBD1 matches at 9 bases. The CDR3 is 14 residues long. The ends lost 0 bases at V and 9 bases at J; junction bases unmatched: 3. Germline CDR1 SGDLS, CDR2 YYNGEE.

CDR3 in amino acids: CSGGSGADEQFF. The CDR3 DNA sequence: TGCAGCGGGGGCTCGGGGGCAGATGAGCAGTTCTTC. The chain employs TRBV29-1 and TRBJ2-1; D is tentatively TRBD1 or TRBD2 (6 bases each). Trimming shortened V by 7 bases and J by 8 bases, and 15 bases separated the two germline ends. Germline CDR1 and CDR2: SQVTM and ANQGSEA. CDR3 length equals 12 residues.

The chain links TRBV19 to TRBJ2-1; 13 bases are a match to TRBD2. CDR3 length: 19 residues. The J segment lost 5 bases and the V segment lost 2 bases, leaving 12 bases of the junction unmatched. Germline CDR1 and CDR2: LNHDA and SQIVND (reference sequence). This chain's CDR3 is CASSIRGLAGYVYNNEQFF. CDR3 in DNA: TGTGCCAGTAGTATAAGGGGACTAGCGGGGTACGTTTACAACAATGAGCAGTTCTTC.

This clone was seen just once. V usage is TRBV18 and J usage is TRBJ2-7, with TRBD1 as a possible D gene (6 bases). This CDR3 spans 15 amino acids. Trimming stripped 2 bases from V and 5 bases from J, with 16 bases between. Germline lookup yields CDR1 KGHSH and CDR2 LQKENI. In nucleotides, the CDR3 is TGTGCCAGCTCACCAGTAAGCAGGGGATTAAACGAGCAGTACTTC. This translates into CASSPVSRGLNEQYF.

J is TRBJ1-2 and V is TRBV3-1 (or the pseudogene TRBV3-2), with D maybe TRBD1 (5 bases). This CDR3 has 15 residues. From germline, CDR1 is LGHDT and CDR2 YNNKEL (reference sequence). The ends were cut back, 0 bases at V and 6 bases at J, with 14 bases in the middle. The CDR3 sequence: CASSQDRRGSDGYTF. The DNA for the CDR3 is TGTGCCAGCAGCCAAGATCGACGGGGGTCGGATGGCTACACCTTC.

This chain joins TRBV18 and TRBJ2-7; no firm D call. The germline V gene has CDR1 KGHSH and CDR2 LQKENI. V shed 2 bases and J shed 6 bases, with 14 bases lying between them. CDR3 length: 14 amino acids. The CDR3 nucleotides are TGTGCCAGCTCACCATTTGGTAAACAAACCGAGCAGTACTTC. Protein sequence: CASSPFGKQTEQYF.

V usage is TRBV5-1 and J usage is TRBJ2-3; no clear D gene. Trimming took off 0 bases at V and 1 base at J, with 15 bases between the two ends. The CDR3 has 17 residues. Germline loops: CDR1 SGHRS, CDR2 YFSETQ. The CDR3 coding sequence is TGCGCCAGCAGCTTGGGGGGTTGGACCGCTCGCACAGATACGCAGTATTTT. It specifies CASSLGGWTARTDTQYF.

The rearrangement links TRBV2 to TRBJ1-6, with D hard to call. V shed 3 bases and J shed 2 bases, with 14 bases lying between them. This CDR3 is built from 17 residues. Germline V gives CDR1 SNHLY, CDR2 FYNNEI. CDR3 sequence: CASSDYGIGPYNSPLHF. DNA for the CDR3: TGTGCCAGCAGTGATTACGGGATAGGGCCCTATAATTCACCCCTCCACTTT.

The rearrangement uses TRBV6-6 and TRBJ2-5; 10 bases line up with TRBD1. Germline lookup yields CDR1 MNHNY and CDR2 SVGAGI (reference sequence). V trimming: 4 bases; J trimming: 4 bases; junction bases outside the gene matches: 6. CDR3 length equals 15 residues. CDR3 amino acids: CASSWRDRGTETQYF. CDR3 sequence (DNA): TGTGCCAGCAGTTGGAGGGACAGGGGAACAGAGACCCAGTACTTC.

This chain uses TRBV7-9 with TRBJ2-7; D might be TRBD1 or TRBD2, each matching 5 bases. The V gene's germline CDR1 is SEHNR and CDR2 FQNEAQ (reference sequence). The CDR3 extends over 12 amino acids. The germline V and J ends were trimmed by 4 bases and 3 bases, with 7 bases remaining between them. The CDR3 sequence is CASSWDVYEQYF. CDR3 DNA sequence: TGTGCCAGCAGCTGGGACGTCTACGAGCAGTACTTC.